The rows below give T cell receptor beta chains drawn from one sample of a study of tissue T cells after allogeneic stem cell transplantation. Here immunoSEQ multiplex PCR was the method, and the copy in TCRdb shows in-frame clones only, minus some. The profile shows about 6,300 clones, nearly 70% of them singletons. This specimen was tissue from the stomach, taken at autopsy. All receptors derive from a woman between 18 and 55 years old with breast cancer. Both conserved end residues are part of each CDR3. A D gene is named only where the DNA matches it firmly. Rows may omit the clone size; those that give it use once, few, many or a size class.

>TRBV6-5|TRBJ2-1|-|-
TGTGCCAGCAAAGGGGTGGACAATGAGCAGTTCTTC
CASKGVDNEQFF
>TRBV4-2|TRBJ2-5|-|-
TGTGCCAGCAGCCAATTTACAGGCGGGGCCGCACGAGAGACCCAGTACTTC
CASSQFTGGAARETQYF
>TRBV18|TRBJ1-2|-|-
TGTGCCAGCTCACAGACCCTGGAACCCTATGGCTACACCTTC
CASSQTLEPYGYTF
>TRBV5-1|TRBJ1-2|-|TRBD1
TGCGCCAGCAGCTTATCTGGACAGGAGAAGGACTACACCTTC
CASSLSGQEKDYTF
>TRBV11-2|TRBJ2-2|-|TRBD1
TGTGCCAGCAGCTTCCCCGGGACAGGGAGGCGCACCGGGGAGCTGTTTTTT
CASSFPGTGRRTGELFF
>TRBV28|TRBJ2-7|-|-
TGTGCCAGCAGTCTTAGCGGCGATTTTTCCTACGAGCAGTACTTC
CASSLSGDFSYEQYF
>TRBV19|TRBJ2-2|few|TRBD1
TGTGCCATCCGGACAGGTTACACCGGGGAGCTGTTTTTT
CAIRTGYTGELFF
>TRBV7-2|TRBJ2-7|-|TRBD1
TGTGCCAGCAGCCCGTCGGGGACAGGGACCTACGAGCAGTACTTC
CASSPSGTGTYEQYF
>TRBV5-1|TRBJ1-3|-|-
TGCGCCAGCAGCGTGCTGATGGGAGGAAACACCATATATTTT
CASSVLMGGNTIYF
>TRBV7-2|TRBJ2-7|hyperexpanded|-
TGTGCCAGCAGCTTTGGGTTCGGGGAAGGGTACGAGCAGTACTTC
CASSFGFGEGYEQYF
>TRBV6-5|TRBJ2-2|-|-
TGTGCCAGCAGTTACTCGATGACATTCAAGGAGCTGTTTTTT
CASSYSMTFKELFF
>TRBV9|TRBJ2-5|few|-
TGTGCCAGCAGCGTAGACGGGGGGCGGGAAGAGACCCAGTACTTC
CASSVDGGREETQYF
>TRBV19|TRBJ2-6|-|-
TGTGCCAGTAGCTCTCTCTCTTCATCTGGGGCCAACGTCCTGACTTTC
CASSSLSSSGANVLTF
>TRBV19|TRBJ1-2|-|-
TGTGCCAGTAGTATAGGAAGAGATGGCTACACCTTC
CASSIGRDGYTF
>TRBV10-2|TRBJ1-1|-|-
TGCGCCAGCAGTACTAGACACGTGAGTGAAGCTTTCTTT
CASSTRHVSEAFF
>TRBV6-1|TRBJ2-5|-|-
TGTGCCAGCAGTGCGCAGTCCCTAGGATGGGAAGAGACCCAGTACTTC
CASSAQSLGWEETQYF
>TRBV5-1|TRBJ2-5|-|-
TGCGCCAGCATGGGGGGGCCCCAAGAGACCCAGTACTTC
CASMGGPQETQYF
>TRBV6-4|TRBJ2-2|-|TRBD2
TGTGCCAGCAGTGACCCCGACGGGGGAGTCGGGGGGGCCATTACCGGGGAGCTGTTTTTT
CASSDPDGGVGGAITGELFF
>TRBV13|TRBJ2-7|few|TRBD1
TGTGCCAGCAGCGACTCGAGACAGGGAACCTACGAGCAGTACTTC
CASSDSRQGTYEQYF
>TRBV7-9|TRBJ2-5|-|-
TGTGCCAGCAGAGTAGGTCAAGAGACCCAGTACTTC
CASRVGQETQYF
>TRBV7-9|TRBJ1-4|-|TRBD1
TGTGCCAGCAGGGGGGACAGGGCCCTTGGAAAACTGTTTTTT
CASRGDRALGKLFF
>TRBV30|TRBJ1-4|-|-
TGTGCCTGGAGTCCGGGGGCACCTAATGAAAAACTGTTTTTT
CAWSPGAPNEKLFF
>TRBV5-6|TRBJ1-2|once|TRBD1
TGTGCCAGCAGCTTGTGGCAGGGGGTTGATGGCTACACCTTC
CASSLWQGVDGYTF
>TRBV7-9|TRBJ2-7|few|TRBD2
TGTGCCAGCAGCCAACCCGGGACTAGATTTGGGGAGCAGTACTTC
CASSQPGTRFGEQYF
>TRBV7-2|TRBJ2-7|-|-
TGTGCCAGCAGCTTATTTAGCCAAGGGCCTCCTAGCTCCTACGAGCAGTACTTC
CASSLFSQGPPSSYEQYF
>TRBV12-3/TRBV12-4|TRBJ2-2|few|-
TGTGCCAGCAGTTTTACCGGGGAGCTGTTTTTT
CASSFTGELFF
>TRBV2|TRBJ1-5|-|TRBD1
TGTGCCAGCAGAGGGGACAGGGAACAGCCCCAGCATTTT
CASRGDREQPQHF
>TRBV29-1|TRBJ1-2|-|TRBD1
TGCAGCGCGGGGACAGGGACCTATGGCTACACCTTC
CSAGTGTYGYTF
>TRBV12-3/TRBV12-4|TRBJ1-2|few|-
TGTGCCAGCAGTTTGGGCGTTAACTATGGCTACACCTTC
CASSLGVNYGYTF
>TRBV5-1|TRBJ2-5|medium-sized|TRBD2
TGCGCCAGCAGCTTGGACGGGGGACTAGCGGGACGTTCCGAGACCCAGTACTTC
CASSLDGGLAGRSETQYF
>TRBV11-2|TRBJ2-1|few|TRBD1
TGTGCCAGCAGCCGCAGGACAGGGGGGGTTACGGACAATGAGCAGTTCTTC
CASSRRTGGVTDNEQFF
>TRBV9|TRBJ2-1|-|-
TGTGCCAGCAGCCCCCGGCCCATCTACAATGAGCAGTTCTTC
CASSPRPIYNEQFF
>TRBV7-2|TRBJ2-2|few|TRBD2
TGTGCCAGCAGCTCCTCGTATAGCGGGGTTGCCGGGGAGCTGTTTTTT
CASSSSYSGVAGELFF
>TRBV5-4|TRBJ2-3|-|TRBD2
TGTGCCAGCAGCGTTAGCGGGGGCAGCACAGATACGCAGTATTTT
CASSVSGGSTDTQYF
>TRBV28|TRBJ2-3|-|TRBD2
TGTGCCAGCAGTTCTCCTAGCGGGAGGAGAGATACGCAGTATTTT
CASSSPSGRRDTQYF
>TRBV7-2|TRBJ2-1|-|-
TGTGCCAGCAGCTCATACCGATCTGGTGAGCAGTTCTTC
CASSSYRSGEQFF
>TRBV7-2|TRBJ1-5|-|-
TGTGCCAGCAGCTTAGGACAGTCCCCAAATCAGCCCCAGCATTTT
CASSLGQSPNQPQHF
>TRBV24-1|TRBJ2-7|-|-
TGTGCCACCAGTGAGGGGACACTCACCTACGAGCAGTACTTC
CATSEGTLTYEQYF
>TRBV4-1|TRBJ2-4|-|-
TGCGCCAGCAGCCAAGACATCGCCCAGTTTGTGAACAAAAACATTCAGTACTTC
CASSQDIAQFVNKNIQYF
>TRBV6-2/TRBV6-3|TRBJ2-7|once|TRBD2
TGTGCCAGCAGGCCTACGAGACTAGCGGGGAAACACGAGCAGTACTTC
CASRPTRLAGKHEQYF
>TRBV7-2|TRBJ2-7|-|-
TGTGCCAGCAGCTTTACCCGGGGGGACACGCAGTACTTC
CASSFTRGDTQYF